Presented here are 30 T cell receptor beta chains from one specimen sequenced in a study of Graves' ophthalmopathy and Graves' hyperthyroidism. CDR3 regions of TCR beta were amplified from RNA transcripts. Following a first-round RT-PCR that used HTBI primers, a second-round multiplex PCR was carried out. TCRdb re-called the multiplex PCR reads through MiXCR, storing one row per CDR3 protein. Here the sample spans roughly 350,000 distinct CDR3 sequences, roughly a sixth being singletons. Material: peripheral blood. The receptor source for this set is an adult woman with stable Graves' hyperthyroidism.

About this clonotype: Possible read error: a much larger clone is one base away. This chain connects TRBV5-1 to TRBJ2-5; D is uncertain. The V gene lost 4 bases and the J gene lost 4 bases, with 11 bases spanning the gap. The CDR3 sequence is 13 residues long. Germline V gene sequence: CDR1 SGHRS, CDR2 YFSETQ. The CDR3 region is CASSMASLETQYF. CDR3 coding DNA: TGCGCCAGCAGCATGGCCTCTTTAGAGACCCAGTACTTC.

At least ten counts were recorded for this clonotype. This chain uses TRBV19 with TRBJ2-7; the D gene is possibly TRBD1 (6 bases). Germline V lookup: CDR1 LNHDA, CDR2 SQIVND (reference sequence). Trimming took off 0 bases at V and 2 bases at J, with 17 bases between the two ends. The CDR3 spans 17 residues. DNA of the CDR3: TGTGCCAGTAGTATAGATCATAACCGAGACAGGCCCTACGAGCAGTACTTC. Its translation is CASSIDHNRDRPYEQYF.

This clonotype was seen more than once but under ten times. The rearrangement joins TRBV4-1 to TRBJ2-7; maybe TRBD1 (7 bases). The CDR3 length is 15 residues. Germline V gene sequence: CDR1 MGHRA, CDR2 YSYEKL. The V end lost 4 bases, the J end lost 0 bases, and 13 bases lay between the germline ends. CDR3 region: CASSPGGGISYEQYF. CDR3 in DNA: TGCGCCAGCAGCCCAGGGGGAGGAATCTCCTACGAGCAGTACTTC.

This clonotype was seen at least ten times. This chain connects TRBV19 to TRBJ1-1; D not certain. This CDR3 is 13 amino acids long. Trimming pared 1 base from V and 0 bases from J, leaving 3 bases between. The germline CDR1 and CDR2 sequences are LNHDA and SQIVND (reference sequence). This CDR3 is CASSIAMNTEAFF. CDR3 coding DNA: TGTGCCAGTAGTATAGCAATGAACACTGAAGCTTTCTTT.

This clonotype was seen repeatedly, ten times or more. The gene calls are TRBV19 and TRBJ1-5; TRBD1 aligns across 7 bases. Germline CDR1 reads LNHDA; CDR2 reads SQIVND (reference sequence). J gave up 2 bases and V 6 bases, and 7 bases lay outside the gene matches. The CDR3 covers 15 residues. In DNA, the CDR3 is TGTGCCAGTAGAAGAGGGGGCGCACGCAATCAGCCCCAGCATTTT. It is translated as CASRRGGARNQPQHF. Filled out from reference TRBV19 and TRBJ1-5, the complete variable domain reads DGGITQSPKYLFRKEGQNVTLSCEQNLNHDAMYWYRQDPGQGLRLIYYSQIVNDFQKGDIAEGYSVSREKKESFPLTVTSAQKNPTAFYLCASRRGGARNQPQHFGDGTRLSIL.

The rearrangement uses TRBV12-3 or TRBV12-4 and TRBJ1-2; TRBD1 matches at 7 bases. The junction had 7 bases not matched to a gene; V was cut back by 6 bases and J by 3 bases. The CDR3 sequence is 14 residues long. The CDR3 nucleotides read TGTGCCAGCAGCTTACAGGGGTCGGACTATGGCTACACCTTC. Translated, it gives CASSLQGSDYGYTF.

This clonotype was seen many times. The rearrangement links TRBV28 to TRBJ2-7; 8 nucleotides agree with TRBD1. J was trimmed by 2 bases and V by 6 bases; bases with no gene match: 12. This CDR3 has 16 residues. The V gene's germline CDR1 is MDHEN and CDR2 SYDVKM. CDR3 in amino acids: CASRPASGGGPYEQYF. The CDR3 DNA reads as TGTGCCAGCAGACCCGCATCAGGGGGCGGCCCCTACGAGCAGTACTTC.

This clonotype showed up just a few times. In nucleotides, the CDR3 is TGCAGCGTTGAAGATGCGCGGACTAGCTTTTCCGAAGAGACCCAGTACTTC. Translation gives CSVEDARTSFSEETQYF. The chain uses TRBV29-1 and TRBJ2-5; 8 positions match TRBD2. J lost 3 bases, V lost 0 bases, and 12 bases had no gene match. Germline CDR1 and CDR2: SQVTM and ANQGSEA. The CDR3 runs 17 residues.

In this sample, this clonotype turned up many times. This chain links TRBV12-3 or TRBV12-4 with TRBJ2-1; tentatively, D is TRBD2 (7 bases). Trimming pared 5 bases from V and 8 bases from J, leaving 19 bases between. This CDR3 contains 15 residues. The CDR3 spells CASSPGGAQIDEQFF. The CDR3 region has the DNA TGTGCCAGCAGTCCTGGGGGGGCGCAGATAGATGAGCAGTTCTTC.

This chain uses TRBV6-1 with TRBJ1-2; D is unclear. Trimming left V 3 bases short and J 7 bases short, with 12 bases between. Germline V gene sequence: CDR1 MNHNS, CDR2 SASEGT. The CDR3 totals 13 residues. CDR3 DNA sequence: TGTGCCAGCAGTGACTTCGGTTGGGTTGGCTACACCTTC. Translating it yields CASSDFGWVGYTF.

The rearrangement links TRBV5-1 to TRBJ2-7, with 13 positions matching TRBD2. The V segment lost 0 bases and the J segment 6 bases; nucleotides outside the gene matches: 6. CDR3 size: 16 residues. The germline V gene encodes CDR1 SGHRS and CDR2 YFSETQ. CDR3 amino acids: CASSLARTSGGTEQYF. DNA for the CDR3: TGCGCCAGCAGCTTGGCGAGGACTAGCGGGGGTACCGAGCAGTACTTC.

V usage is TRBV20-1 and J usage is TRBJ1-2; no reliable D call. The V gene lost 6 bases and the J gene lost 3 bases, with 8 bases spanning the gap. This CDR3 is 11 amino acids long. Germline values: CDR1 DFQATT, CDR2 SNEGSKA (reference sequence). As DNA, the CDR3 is TGCAGTGCGGAAAATTACTATGGCTACACCTTC. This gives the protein CSAENYYGYTF.

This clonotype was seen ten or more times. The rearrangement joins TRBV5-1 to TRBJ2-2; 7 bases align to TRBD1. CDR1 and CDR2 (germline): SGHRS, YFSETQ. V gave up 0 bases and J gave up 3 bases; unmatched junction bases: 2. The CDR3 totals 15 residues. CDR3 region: CASSLGQGHTGELFF. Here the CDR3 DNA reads TGCGCCAGCAGCTTGGGACAGGGACACACCGGGGAGCTGTTTTTT.

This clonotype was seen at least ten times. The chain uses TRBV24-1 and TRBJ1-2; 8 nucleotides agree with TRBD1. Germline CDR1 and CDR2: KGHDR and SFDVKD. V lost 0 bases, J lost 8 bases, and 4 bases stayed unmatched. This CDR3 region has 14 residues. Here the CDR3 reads CATSDLGQGVGYTF. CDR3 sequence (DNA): TGTGCCACCAGTGATTTGGGACAGGGCGTGGGCTACACCTTC.

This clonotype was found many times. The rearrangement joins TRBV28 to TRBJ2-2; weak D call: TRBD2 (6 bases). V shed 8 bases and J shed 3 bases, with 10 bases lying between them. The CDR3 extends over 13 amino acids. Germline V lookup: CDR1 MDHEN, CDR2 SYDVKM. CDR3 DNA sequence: TGTGCCAGCGGAGGGCAGTACACCGGGGAGCTGTTTTTT. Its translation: CASGGQYTGELFF.

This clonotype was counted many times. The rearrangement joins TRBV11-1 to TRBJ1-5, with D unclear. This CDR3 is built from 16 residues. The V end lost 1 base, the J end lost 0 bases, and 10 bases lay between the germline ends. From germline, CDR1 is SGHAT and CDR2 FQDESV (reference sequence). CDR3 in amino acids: CASSLDSEYSNQPQHF. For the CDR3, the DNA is TGTGCCAGCAGCTTAGATTCCGAGTATAGCAATCAGCCCCAGCATTTT.

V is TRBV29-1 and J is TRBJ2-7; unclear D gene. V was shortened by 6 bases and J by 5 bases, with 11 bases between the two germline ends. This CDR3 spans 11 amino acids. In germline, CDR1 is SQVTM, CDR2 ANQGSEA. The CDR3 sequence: CSVSHRNEQYF. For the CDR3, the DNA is TGCAGCGTAAGCCACAGAAACGAGCAGTACTTC.

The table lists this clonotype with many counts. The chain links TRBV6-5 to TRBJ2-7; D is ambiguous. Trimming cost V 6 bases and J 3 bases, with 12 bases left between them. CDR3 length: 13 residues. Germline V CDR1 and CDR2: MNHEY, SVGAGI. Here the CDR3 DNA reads TGTGCCAGCAGCACGAGGTTCAACTACGAGCAGTACTTC. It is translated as CASSTRFNYEQYF.

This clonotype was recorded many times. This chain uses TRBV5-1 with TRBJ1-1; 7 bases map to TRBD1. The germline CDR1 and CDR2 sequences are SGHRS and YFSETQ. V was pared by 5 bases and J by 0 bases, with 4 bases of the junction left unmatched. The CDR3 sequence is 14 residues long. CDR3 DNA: TGCGCCAGCAGAAGGGGACAGCTGAACACTGAAGCTTTCTTT. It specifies CASRRGQLNTEAFF.

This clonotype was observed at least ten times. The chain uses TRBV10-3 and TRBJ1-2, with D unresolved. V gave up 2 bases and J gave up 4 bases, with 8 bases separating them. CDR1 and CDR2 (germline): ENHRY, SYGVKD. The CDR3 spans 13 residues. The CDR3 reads CAISEDWTYGYTF. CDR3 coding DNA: TGTGCCATCAGTGAGGACTGGACCTATGGCTACACCTTC.

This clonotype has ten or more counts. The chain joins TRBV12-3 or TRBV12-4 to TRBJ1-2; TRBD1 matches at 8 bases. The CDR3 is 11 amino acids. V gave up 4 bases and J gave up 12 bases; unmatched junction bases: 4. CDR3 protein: CASSWTGINTF. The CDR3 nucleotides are TGTGCCAGCAGTTGGACAGGGATAAACACCTTC.

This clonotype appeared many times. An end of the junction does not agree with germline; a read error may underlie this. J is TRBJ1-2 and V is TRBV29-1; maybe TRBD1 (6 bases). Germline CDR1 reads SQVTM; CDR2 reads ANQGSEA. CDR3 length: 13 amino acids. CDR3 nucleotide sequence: TGCAGCGTGGAAGGGGGAGGGCCAGATGGCTACACCTTC. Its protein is CSVEGGGPDGYTF.

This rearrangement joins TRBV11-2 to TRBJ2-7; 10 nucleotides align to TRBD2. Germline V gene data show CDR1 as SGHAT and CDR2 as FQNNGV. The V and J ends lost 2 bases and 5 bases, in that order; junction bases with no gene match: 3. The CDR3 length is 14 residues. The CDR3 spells CASSLNLAGDEQYF. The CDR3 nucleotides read TGTGCCAGCAGCTTAAATCTAGCGGGGGACGAGCAGTACTTC.

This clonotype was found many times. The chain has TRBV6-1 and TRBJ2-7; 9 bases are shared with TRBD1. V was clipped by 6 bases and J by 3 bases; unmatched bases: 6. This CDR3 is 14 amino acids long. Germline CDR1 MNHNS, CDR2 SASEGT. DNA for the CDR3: TGTGCCAGCAGCCGGACAGGGGCGAACTACGAGCAGTACTTC. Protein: CASSRTGANYEQYF.

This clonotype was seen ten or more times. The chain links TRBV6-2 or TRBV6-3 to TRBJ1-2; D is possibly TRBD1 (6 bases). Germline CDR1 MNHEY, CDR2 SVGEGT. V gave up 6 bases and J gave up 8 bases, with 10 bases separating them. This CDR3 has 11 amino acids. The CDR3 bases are TGTGCCAGCAGACGGACAGAAGGCTACACCTTC. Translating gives CASRRTEGYTF.

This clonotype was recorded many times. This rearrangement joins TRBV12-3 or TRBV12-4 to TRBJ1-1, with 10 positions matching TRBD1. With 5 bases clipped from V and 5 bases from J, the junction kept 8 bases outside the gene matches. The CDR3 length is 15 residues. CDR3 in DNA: TGTGCCAGCAGTCAAAGGGACAGGGGTAAAACTGAAGCTTTCTTT. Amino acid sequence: CASSQRDRGKTEAFF.

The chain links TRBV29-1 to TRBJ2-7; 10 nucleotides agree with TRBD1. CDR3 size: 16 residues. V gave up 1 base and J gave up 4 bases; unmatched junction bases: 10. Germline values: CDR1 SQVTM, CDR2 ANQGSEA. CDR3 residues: CSVEGIAGQGRYEQYF. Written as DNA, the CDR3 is TGCAGCGTTGAAGGTATCGCGGGACAGGGGAGATACGAGCAGTACTTC.

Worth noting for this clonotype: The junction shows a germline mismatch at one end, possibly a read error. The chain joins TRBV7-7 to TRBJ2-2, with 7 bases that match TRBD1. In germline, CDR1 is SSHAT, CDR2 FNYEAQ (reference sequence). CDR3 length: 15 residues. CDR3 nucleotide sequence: TGTGCTAGCAGGGCTGAGACAGGGCGGTCCGGGGAGCTGTTTTTT. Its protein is CASRAETGRSGELFF. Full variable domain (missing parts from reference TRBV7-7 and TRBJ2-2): GAGVSQSPRYKVTKRGQDVTLRCDPISSHATLYWYQQALGQGPEFLTYFNYEAQPDKSGLPSDRFSAERPEGSISTLTIQRTEQRDSAMYRCASRAETGRSGELFFGEGSRLTVL.

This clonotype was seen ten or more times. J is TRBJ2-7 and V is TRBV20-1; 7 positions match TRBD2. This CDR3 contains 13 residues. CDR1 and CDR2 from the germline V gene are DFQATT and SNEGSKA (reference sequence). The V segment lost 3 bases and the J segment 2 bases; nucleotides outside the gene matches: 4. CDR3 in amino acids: CSASASGTYEQYF. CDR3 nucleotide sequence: TGCAGTGCTAGTGCTAGCGGAACCTACGAGCAGTACTTC.

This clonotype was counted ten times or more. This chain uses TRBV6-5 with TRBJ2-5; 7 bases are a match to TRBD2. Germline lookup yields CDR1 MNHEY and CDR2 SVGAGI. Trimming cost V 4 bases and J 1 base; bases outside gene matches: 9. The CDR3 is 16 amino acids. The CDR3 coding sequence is TGTGCCAGCAGTTCTATGCGGGAGACGACCCAAGAGACCCAGTACTTC. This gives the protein CASSSMRETTQETQYF.